This entry lists 9 T cell receptor beta chains sequenced from one sample in a study of blood T cell repertoires in COVID-19. Assay used: immunoSEQ multiplex PCR; TCRdb lists only in-frame clones, some missing. This sample has under 250,000 clones; 75% to 90% occur once, and the top ten carry just over 2.5%. Sequencing was performed on peripheral blood. Every receptor here comes from a woman in her 70s with active or convalescent COVID-19.

V usage is TRBV6-2 or TRBV6-3 and J usage is TRBJ2-5, with unresolved D. V was cut by 5 bases and J by 3 bases, with 13 bases left in between. The CDR3 has 14 residues. Germline values: CDR1 MNHEY, CDR2 SVGEGT. The CDR3 reads CASSTAGVKETQYF. CDR3 bases: TGTGCCAGCAGTACGGCTGGAGTAAAAGAGACCCAGTACTTC.

This clone appeared a few times. The V and J genes are TRBV30 and TRBJ1-1, with D uncertain. CDR3 length: 15 residues. V lost 0 bases to trimming and J lost 4 bases, with 15 bases between them. Germline CDR1 is GTSNPN and CDR2 is SVGIG (reference sequence). CDR3 loop: CAWSVHEGSATEAFF. CDR3 in DNA: TGTGCCTGGAGTGTACATGAGGGATCGGCCACTGAAGCTTTCTTT.

This clone was counted a single time. The rearrangement links TRBV5-1 to TRBJ2-7; unclear D gene. The CDR3 consists of 13 residues. V was cut by 4 bases and J by 2 bases, with 10 bases left in between. Germline loops: CDR1 SGHRS, CDR2 YFSETQ. CDR3 protein: CASSPDTAYEQYF. CDR3 nucleotide sequence: TGCGCCAGCAGCCCCGACACGGCCTACGAGCAGTACTTC.

The chain carries TRBV6-4 and TRBJ1-2; D is possibly TRBD1 (5 bases). There are 16 residues in the CDR3. Germline CDR1 and CDR2: MRHNA and SNTAGT. Between the trimmed V and J ends, which lost 4 bases and 4 bases, there was a span of 19 bases. The CDR3, as DNA: TGTGCCAGCAGTGGATCCCTGGACACTTTGTTCTATGGCTACACCTTC. Translation gives CASSGSLDTLFYGYTF.

This chain uses TRBV15 with TRBJ1-6, with 8 bases fitting TRBD1. With V trimmed by 2 bases and J by 8 bases, 5 bases remained unmatched. This CDR3 has 15 amino acids. CDR1 and CDR2 from the germline V gene are LNHNV and YYDKDF (reference sequence). CDR3: CATSRSTGGDSPLHF. DNA for the CDR3: TGTGCCACCAGCAGAAGCACAGGGGGTGATTCACCCCTCCACTTT. Full variable domain (rest looked up from reference TRBV15 and TRBJ1-6): DAMVIQNPRYQVTQFGKPVTLSCSQTLNHNVMYWYQQKSSQAPKLLFHYYDKDFNNEADTPDNFQSRRPNTSFCFLDIRSPGLGDTAMYLCATSRSTGGDSPLHFGNGTRLTVT.

The chain carries TRBV7-2 and TRBJ2-2; D may be TRBD1 (5 bases). The CDR3 spans 14 residues. The germline V gene has CDR1 SGHTA and CDR2 FQGNSA. The ends were cut back, 2 bases at V and 5 bases at J, with 9 bases in the middle. The CDR3 sequence is CASSLLQGTGELFF. CDR3 bases: TGTGCCAGCAGCTTACTTCAGGGAACCGGGGAGCTGTTTTTT.

This clone was found a few times. The chain links TRBV28 to TRBJ1-4; perhaps TRBD1 as D (5 bases). Trimming took 3 bases from V and 0 from J, leaving 8 bases between them. The germline gives CDR1 MDHEN, CDR2 SYDVKM. This CDR3 has 15 amino acids. The CDR3 sequence: CASSFLTATNEKLFF. CDR3 bases: TGTGCCAGCAGTTTCCTGACAGCAACTAATGAAAAACTGTTTTTT. Full variable domain (missing parts from reference TRBV28 and TRBJ1-4): DVKVTQSSRYLVKRTGEKVFLECVQDMDHENMFWYRQDPGLGLRLIYFSYDVKMKEKGDIPEGYSVSREKKERFSLILESASTNQTSMYLCASSFLTATNEKLFFGSGTQLSVL.

The chain recombines TRBV6-5 with TRBJ1-1; D is unresolved. Germline V gene sequence: CDR1 MNHEY, CDR2 SVGAGI. With 8 bases removed from V and 4 bases from J, the gap between germline ends came to 14 bases. The length of the CDR3 is 13 residues. The CDR3 DNA sequence: TGTGCCAGCCAGACGGGATTGGGCACTGAAGCTTTCTTT. Residues: CASQTGLGTEAFF.

This chain uses TRBV9 with TRBJ1-6; D is unclear. Trimming took off 2 bases at V and 11 bases at J, with 14 bases between the two ends. Germline V CDR1 and CDR2: SGDLS, YYNGEE. This CDR3 region has 14 residues. The CDR3 here is CASSVGDTWTPLHF. In nucleotides, the CDR3 is TGTGCCAGCAGCGTGGGAGACACGTGGACACCCCTCCACTTT.